These 8 T cell receptor beta chains share one sample of origin, sequenced in a study of blood T cell repertoires in COVID-19. The repertoire was sequenced with immunoSEQ multiplex PCR; TCRdb's copy has only in-frame clones and lacks some. Altogether roughly 100,000 clones are present, approximately 84% being singletons, with the ten largest covering 9.5% to 10%. The sample comprised peripheral blood. Receptors originate from a man between 40 and 49 years old with active or convalescent COVID-19.

This chain links TRBV12-5 with TRBJ2-7; no reliable D call. Germline V gene data show CDR1 as LGHNT and CDR2 as FRNRAP. The CDR3 covers 11 residues. V was clipped by 6 bases and J by 4 bases, with 7 bases between them. The CDR3 here is CASGRGYEQYF. The CDR3 nucleotides read TGTGCTAGTGGCCGCGGTTACGAGCAGTACTTC.

The chain links TRBV9 to TRBJ1-5, with D tentatively TRBD1 (6 bases). The CDR3 totals 14 residues. CDR1 is SGDLS, CDR2 YYNGEE, per germline. V was pared by 3 bases and J by 5 bases, with 12 bases between. In DNA form, the CDR3 reads TGTGCCAGCAGCGCTCAGGGGAGGGATCAGCCCCAGCATTTT. Translated, it gives CASSAQGRDQPQHF. Full variable domain (remainder filled in from reference TRBV9 and TRBJ1-5): DSGVTQTPKHLITATGQRVTLRCSPRSGDLSVYWYQQSLDQGLQFLIQYYNGEERAKGNILERFSAQQFPDLHSELNLSSLELGDSALYFCASSAQGRDQPQHFGDGTRLSIL.

The V gene is TRBV29-1, the J gene TRBJ1-6, with TRBD1 as a possible D gene (6 bases). V was shortened by 5 bases and J by 7 bases, with 12 bases between the two germline ends. This CDR3 comprises 13 residues. The V gene's germline CDR1 is SQVTM and CDR2 ANQGSEA. DNA of the CDR3: TGCAGCGTTAGGGACACTACGAATTCACCCCTCCACTTT. As protein: CSVRDTTNSPLHF.

The chain links TRBV9 to TRBJ1-4; D ambiguous. This CDR3 is built from 14 residues. Trimming took 1 base from V and 3 from J, leaving 7 bases between them. Germline CDR1 SGDLS, CDR2 YYNGEE. This chain's CDR3 is CASSVMSSNEKLFF. The DNA of the CDR3 is TGTGCCAGCAGCGTAATGAGTTCTAATGAAAAACTGTTTTTT.

The chain recombines TRBV21-1 with TRBJ2-4; TRBD1 is the table's D call, not checked against the DNA. TRBV21-1 is a recognized pseudogene. There are 12 residues in the CDR3. CDR3 loop: CASSKAVAIQYF. The CDR3 DNA reads TGTGCCAGCAGCAAAGCCGTGGCCATTCAGTACTTC.

The chain is built from TRBV7-2 and TRBJ1-2, with TRBD1 as a possible D gene (5 bases). Germline loops: CDR1 SGHTA, CDR2 FQGNSA. The V and J ends lost 3 bases and 5 bases respectively, with 13 bases between them. The CDR3 has 14 amino acids. The CDR3 DNA reads TGTGCCAGCAGCTTGCAGGGAGGGGAGTATGGCTACACCTTC. Protein sequence: CASSLQGGEYGYTF.

CDR3 sequence: CSARGQGSYTF. The DNA for the CDR3 is TGCAGTGCTAGGGGACAGGGAAGCTACACCTTC. The chain has TRBV20-1 and TRBJ1-2; 9 bases are shared with TRBD1. The CDR3 is made up of 11 amino acids. V was clipped by 3 bases and J by 9 bases; unmatched bases: 2. Germline CDR1 DFQATT, CDR2 SNEGSKA (reference sequence).

This chain's CDR3 is CASSIGLGASPLHF. The CDR3 region has the DNA TGTGCCAGCAGTATCGGCTTGGGGGCCTCACCCCTCCACTTT. This chain links TRBV5-6 with TRBJ1-6, with D perhaps matching TRBD1 (6 bases). Germline V CDR1 and CDR2: SGHDT, YYEEEE. V lost 5 bases and J lost 10, with 16 bases in between. The CDR3 spans 14 residues.